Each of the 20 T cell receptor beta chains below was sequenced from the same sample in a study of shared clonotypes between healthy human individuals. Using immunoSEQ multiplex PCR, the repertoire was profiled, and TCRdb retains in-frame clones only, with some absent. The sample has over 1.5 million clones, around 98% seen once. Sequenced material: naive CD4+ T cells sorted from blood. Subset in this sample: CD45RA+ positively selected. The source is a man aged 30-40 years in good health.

The DNA of the CDR3 is TGTGCCAGTAGTACCCTAGCGGGACCCGAGCAGTACTTC. It codes for CASSTLAGPEQYF. The chain couples TRBV19 to TRBJ2-7, with 9 bases identical to TRBD2. Trimming at V came to 4 bases and at J to 6 bases, leaving 4 bases not matched to a gene. The CDR3 runs 13 residues. The germline V gene has CDR1 LNHDA and CDR2 SQIVND (reference sequence). Combining the CDR3 with reference TRBV19 and TRBJ2-7 gives the whole variable domain DGGITQSPKYLFRKEGQNVTLSCEQNLNHDAMYWYRQDPGQGLRLIYYSQIVNDFQKGDIAEGYSVSREKKESFPLTVTSAQKNPTAFYLCASSTLAGPEQYFGPGTRLTVT.

CDR3 nucleotides: TGTGCCAGCAGCTACTGGCAAGAGACCCAGTACTTC. Protein: CASSYWQETQYF. The chain joins TRBV7-8 to TRBJ2-5, with D hard to call. CDR3 size: 12 residues. Germline V gene lookup returns CDR1 SGHVS and CDR2 FQNEAQ. The V and J ends lost 4 bases and 2 bases respectively, with 5 bases between them.

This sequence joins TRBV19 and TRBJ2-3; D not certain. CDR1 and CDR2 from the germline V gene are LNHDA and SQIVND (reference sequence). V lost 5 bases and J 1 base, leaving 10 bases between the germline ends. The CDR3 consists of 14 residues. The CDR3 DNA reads TGTGCCAGTAGTCCAAGTGTGGGCACAGATACGCAGTATTTT. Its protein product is CASSPSVGTDTQYF.

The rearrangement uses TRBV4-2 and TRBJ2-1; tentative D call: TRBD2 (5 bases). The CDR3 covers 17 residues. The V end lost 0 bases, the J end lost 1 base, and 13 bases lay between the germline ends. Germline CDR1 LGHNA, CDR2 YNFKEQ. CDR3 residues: CASSQDLGASSYNEQFF. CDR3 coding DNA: TGTGCCAGCAGCCAAGATCTGGGAGCCTCATCCTACAATGAGCAGTTCTTC.

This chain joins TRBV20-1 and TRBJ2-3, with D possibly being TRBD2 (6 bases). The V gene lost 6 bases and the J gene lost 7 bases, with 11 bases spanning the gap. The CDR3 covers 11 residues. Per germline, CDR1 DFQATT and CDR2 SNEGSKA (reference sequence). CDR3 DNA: TGCAGTGCCAAGACTAGGTATACGCAGTATTTT. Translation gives CSAKTRYTQYF.

The CDR3 protein is CSVMAGSEKLFF. CDR3 in DNA: TGCAGCGTAATGGCAGGGTCGGAAAAACTGTTTTTT. The chain couples TRBV29-1 to TRBJ1-4; maybe TRBD1 (5 bases). Germline loops: CDR1 SQVTM, CDR2 ANQGSEA. V was pared by 6 bases and J by 8 bases, with 13 bases between. The CDR3 totals 12 residues.

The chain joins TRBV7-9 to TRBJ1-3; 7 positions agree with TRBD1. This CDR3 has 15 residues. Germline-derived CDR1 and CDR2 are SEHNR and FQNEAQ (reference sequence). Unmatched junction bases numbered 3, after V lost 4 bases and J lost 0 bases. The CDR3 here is CASSWWDSSGNTIYF. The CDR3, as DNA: TGTGCCAGCAGCTGGTGGGACAGCTCTGGAAACACCATATATTTT.

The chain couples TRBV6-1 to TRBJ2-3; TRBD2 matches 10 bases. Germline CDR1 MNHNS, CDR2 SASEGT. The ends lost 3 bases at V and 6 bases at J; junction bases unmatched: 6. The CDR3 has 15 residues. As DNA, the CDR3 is TGTGCCAGCAGTGACGTAGCGGGAGGTGACGATACGCAGTATTTT. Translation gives CASSDVAGGDDTQYF.

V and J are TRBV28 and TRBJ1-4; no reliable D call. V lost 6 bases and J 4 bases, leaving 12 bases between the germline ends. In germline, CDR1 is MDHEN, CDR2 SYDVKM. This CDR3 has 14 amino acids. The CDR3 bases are TGTGCCAGCAGGCCTAGTGGTATTAATGAAAAACTGTTTTTT. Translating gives CASRPSGINEKLFF.

CDR3: CASSPRQGALNTEAFF. The CDR3 nucleotides are TGTGCCAGCAGTCCTCGGCAGGGGGCGTTGAACACTGAAGCTTTCTTT. This chain joins TRBV2 and TRBJ1-1; 8 bases are shared with TRBD1. Germline CDR1 and CDR2: SNHLY and FYNNEI. CDR3 length equals 16 residues. With V trimmed by 5 bases and J by 0 bases, 8 bases remained unmatched. The variable domain in full, with the rest retrieved from reference TRBV2 and TRBJ1-1, is EPEVTQTPSHQVTQMGQEVILRCVPISNHLYFYWYRQILGQKVEFLVSFYNNEISEKSEIFDDQFSVERPDGSNFTLKIRSTKLEDSAMYFCASSPRQGALNTEAFFGQGTRLTVV.

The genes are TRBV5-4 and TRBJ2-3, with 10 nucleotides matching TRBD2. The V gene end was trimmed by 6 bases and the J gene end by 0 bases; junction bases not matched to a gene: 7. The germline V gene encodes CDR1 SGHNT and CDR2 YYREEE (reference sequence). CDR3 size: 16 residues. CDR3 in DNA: TGTGCCAGCACCGAGCGGGGGGGCCTTAGCACAGATACGCAGTATTTT. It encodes CASTERGGLSTDTQYF.

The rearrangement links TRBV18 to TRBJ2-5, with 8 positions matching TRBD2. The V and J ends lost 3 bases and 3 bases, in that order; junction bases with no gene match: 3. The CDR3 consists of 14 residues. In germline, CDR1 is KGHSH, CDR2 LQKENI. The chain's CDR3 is CASSPIGREETQYF. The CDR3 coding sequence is TGTGCCAGCTCACCTATCGGGAGGGAAGAGACCCAGTACTTC.

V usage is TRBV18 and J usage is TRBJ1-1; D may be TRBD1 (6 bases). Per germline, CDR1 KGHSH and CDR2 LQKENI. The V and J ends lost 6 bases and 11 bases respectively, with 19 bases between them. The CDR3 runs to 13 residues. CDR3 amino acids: CASSQTQGQHAFF. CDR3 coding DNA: TGTGCCAGCTCCCAAACGCAAGGACAGCATGCTTTCTTT.

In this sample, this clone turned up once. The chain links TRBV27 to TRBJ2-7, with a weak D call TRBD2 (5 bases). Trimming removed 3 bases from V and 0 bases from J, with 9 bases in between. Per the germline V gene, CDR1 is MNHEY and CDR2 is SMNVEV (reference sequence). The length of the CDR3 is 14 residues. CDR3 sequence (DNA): TGTGCCAGCAGTTTGAAGCGGAACTCCTACGAGCAGTACTTC. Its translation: CASSLKRNSYEQYF.

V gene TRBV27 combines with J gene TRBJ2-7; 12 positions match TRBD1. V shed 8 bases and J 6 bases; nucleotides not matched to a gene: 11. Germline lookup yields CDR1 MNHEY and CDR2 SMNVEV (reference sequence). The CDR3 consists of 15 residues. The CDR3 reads CASPPWGDRGLEQYF. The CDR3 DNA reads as TGTGCCAGCCCTCCCTGGGGGGACAGGGGGCTCGAGCAGTACTTC.

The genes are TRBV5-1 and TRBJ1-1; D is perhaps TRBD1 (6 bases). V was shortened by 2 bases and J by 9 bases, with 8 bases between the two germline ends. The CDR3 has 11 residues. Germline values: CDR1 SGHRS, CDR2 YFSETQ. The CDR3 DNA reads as TGCGCCAGCAGCTTCCGGGACAAAGCTTTCTTT. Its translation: CASSFRDKAFF.

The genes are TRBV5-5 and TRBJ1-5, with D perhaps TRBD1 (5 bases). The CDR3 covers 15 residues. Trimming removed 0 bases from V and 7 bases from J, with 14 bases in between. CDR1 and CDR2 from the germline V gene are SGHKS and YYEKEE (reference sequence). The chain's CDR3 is CASSLDTGRGQPQHF. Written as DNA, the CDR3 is TGTGCCAGCAGCTTGGATACGGGACGGGGGCAGCCCCAGCATTTT.

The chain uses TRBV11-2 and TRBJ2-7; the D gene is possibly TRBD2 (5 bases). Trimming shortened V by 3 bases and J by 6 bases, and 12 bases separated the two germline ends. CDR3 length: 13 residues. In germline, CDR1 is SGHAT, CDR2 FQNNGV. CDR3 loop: CASSFVGGLEQYF. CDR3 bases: TGTGCCAGCAGCTTTGTGGGCGGGCTCGAGCAGTACTTC.

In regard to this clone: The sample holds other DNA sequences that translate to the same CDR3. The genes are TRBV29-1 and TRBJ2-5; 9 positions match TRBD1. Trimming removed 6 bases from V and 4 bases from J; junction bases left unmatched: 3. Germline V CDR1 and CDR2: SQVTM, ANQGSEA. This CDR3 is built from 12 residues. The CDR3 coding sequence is TGCAGCGTAGCGGACAGGGGAGAGACCCAGTACTTC. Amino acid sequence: CSVADRGETQYF.

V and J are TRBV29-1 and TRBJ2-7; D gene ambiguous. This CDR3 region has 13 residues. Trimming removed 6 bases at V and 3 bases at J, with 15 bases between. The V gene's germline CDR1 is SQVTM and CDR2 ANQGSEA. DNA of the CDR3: TGCAGCGTCCTCCCCCAGAATCGCTACGAGCAGTACTTC. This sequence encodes CSVLPQNRYEQYF.